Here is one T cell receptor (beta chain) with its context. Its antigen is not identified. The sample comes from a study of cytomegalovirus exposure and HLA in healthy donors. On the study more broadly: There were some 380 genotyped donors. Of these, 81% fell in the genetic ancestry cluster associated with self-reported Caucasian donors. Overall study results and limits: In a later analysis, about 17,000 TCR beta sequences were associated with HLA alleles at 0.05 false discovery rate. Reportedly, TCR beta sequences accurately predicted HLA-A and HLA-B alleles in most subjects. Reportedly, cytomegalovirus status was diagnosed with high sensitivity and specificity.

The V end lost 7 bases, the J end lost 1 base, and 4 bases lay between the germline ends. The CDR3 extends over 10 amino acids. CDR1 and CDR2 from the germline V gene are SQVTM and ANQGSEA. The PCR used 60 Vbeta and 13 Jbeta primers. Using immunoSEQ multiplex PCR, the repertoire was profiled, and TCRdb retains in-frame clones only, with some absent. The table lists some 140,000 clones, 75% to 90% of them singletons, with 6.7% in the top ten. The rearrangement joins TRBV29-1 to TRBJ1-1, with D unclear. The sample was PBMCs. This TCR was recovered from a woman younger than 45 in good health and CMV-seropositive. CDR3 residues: CSASNTEAFF. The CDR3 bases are TGCAGCGCTTCGAACACTGAAGCTTTCTTT.